The sequence of this TCR beta chain was determined in a study of T cells after yellow fever vaccination. Whole-study context: Preparation used SMART-Seq v4 Ultra Low Input for the low-cell-number fractions.

CDR1 and CDR2 (germline): SEHNR, FQNEAQ (reference sequence). Unmatched junction bases numbered 4, after V lost 6 bases and J lost 1 base. CDR3 size: 16 residues. Each CDR3 protein gets one entry after TCRdb re-called the 5' RACE reads with MiXCR. Among more than 200,000 distinct CDR3 sequences, more than 3.5% were seen once, and the ten largest hold around a fifth. The source is a man between 18 and 35 years old who received the YFV17D yellow fever vaccine. Sequences were derived from PBMCs, sampled 15 days after the yellow fever booster vaccination. V and J are TRBV7-9 and TRBJ2-6, with TRBD2 identical over 9 bases. The CDR3 protein is CASSLAGRSGANVLTF. The CDR3 region has the DNA TGTGCCAGCAGTCTAGCGGGGAGGTCTGGGGCCAACGTCCTGACTTTC.